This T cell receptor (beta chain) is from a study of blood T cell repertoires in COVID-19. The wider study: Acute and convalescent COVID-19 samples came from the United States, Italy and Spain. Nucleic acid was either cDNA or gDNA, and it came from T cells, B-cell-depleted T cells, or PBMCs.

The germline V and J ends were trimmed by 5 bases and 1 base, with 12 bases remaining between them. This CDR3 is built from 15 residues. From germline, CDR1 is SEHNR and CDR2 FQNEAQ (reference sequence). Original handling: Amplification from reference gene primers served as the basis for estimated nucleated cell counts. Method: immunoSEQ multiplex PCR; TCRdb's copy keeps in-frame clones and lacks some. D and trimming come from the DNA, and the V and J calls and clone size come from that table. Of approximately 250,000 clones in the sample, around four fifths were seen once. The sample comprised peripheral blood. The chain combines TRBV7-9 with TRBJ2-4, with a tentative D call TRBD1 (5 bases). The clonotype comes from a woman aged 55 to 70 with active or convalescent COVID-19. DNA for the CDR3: TGTGCCAGCAGCATTTCAGCAGGGGCCAAAAACATTCAGTACTTC. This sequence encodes CASSISAGAKNIQYF.